One T cell receptor beta chain is described in this entry. This entry is derived from a study of cytomegalovirus exposure and HLA in healthy donors. The PCR had 60 Vbeta and 13 Jbeta primers. Assay: immunoSEQ multiplex PCR; the TCRdb copy retains only in-frame clones and omits some. This table holds approximately 150,000 clones, around 75% found once. The clonotype was recovered from a woman aged 25 to 39 in good health and CMV-seronegative. Material: PBMCs.

The CDR3 DNA follows: TGTGCCAGCAGCACTTATGTTAGGGAGGTAGAAAGTAAGGACAATGAGCAGTTCTTC. Amino acids: CASSTYVREVESKDNEQFF. This sequence joins TRBV7-6 and TRBJ2-1; maybe TRBD2 (6 bases). The germline CDR1 and CDR2 sequences are SGHVS and FNYEAQ. V shed 5 bases and J shed 5 bases, with 28 bases lying between them. CDR3 size: 19 residues. The variable domain in full, with the rest retrieved from reference TRBV7-6 and TRBJ2-1, is GAGVSQSPRYKVTKRGQDVALRCDPISGHVSLYWYRQALGQGPEFLTYFNYEAQQDKSGLPNDRFSAERPEGSISTLTIQRTEQRDSAMYRCASSTYVREVESKDNEQFFGPGTRLTVL.